A selection of T cell receptor beta chains follows, all from one sample in a study of cytomegalovirus exposure and HLA in healthy donors. The table came from immunoSEQ multiplex PCR; TCRdb's copy has only in-frame clones and leaves some out. The top ten hold 2% to 2.5% of the sample, which has about 110,000 clones, roughly 90% seen once. The sample comprised PBMCs. Receptors originate from a young woman in good health and CMV-seronegative. Each CDR3 is given with its conserved first and last residue. D genes are given only for firm matches. Clone sizes are given selectively: once, few, many, or a class where the clone is expanded.

.	TRBJ1-1	.	TRBV5-1	TGCGCCAGCAGCTTGGATACGGGAGGTTACGCTTTCTTT	CASSLDTGGYAFF
once	TRBJ1-5	.	TRBV7-6	TGTGCCAGCAGCCCACTGGGAGGTCAGCCCCAGCATTTT	CASSPLGGQPQHF
.	TRBJ2-1	TRBD2	TRBV5-6	TGTGCCAGCAGCTTGGGAAGCGGGGGGACCTACAATGAGCAGTTCTTC	CASSLGSGGTYNEQFF
few	TRBJ2-7	TRBD1	TRBV6-6	TGTGCCAGCAGTTACTCAGGGGACAGCTCCTACGAGCAGTACTTC	CASSYSGDSSYEQYF
few	TRBJ1-2	.	TRBV6-6	TGTGCCAGCAGCCTCTTGGGGGGGGACTATGGCTACACCTTC	CASSLLGGDYGYTF
.	TRBJ2-2	.	TRBV12-1	TGTGCCAGCAGTTCCGCAGGACTAGCGCACCCCCAAGGGGCCGGGGAGCTGTTTTTT	CASSSAGLAHPQGAGELFF
once	TRBJ2-3	TRBD2	TRBV18	TGTGCCAGCTCACCACCGTGGGTGCGGGGGGGCACAGATACGCAGTATTTT	CASSPPWVRGGTDTQYF
.	TRBJ2-7	.	TRBV7-9	TGTGCCAGCAGTGGGGGAGGAGACGAGCAGTACTTC	CASSGGGDEQYF
few	TRBJ2-5	.	TRBV7-8	TGTGCCAGCAGCACCTATAGCAGCCAAGAGACCCAGTACTTC	CASSTYSSQETQYF
.	TRBJ1-2	.	TRBV4-2	TGTGCCAGCAGCCAATCGGATAGTGGGGCATGGGGCTATGGCTACACCTTC	CASSQSDSGAWGYGYTF
.	TRBJ1-5	TRBD1	TRBV15	TGTGCCACCAGCAGGCGAACAGGGGCCAATCAGCCCCAGCATTTT	CATSRRTGANQPQHF
.	TRBJ1-5	.	TRBV28	TGTGCCAGCAGTTTTGGCAGGGACTTAATCAGGTTCTCTAATGGGCCCCAGCATTTT	CASSFGRDLIRFSNGPQHF
.	TRBJ2-1	.	TRBV14	TGTGCCAGCAGCCCCCGGCAGGCGCCCAACAATGAGCAGTTCTTC	CASSPRQAPNNEQFF
.	TRBJ1-4	.	TRBV7-2	TGTGCCAGCAGCCTAGTTCCGAGTGCTAATGAAAAACTGTTTTTT	CASSLVPSANEKLFF
.	TRBJ1-2	TRBD1	TRBV11-2	TGTGCCAGCAGCTTAGGGGACAGAGGTTATGGCTACACCTTC	CASSLGDRGYGYTF
.	TRBJ1-5	TRBD1	TRBV18	TGTGCCAGCTCACCACCGAATTCGGGACAGGGGGCTCTTTCCCAGCATTTT	CASSPPNSGQGALSQHF
.	TRBJ2-5	TRBD2	TRBV5-1	TGCGCCAGCAGCTTGTCAGCGGGGGAAGAGACCCAGTACTTC	CASSLSAGEETQYF
.	TRBJ1-5	.	TRBV9	TGTGCCAGCAGCGTGGGCCAGGCTAATCAGCCCCAGCATTTT	CASSVGQANQPQHF
.	TRBJ2-5	TRBD1	TRBV29-1	TGCAGCGCGGGACAGGGCAAAGAGACCCAGTACTTC	CSAGQGKETQYF
.	TRBJ1-6	.	TRBV21-1	TGTGCCAGCAGCCCAGAAGGGGGGGGGAAAGATTCACCCCTCCACTTT	CASSPEGGGKDSPLHF
.	TRBJ2-5	.	TRBV5-4	TGTGCCAGCAGCTTGGGATCGACAGAGCAAGAGACCCAGTACTTC	CASSLGSTEQETQYF
.	TRBJ2-7	.	TRBV6-6	TGTGCCAGCAGTTACTCGTCAGGGTTCGCCTACGAGCAGTACTTC	CASSYSSGFAYEQYF
.	TRBJ2-1	.	TRBV6-1	TGTGCCAGCAGTGAGGGGTCAGAGGGTCTTGCGCAGTTCTTC	CASSEGSEGLAQFF
.	TRBJ2-1	TRBD2	TRBV7-2	TGTGCCAGCAGCTTCACTAGCGGGAGCGGGAGTGAGCAGTTCTTC	CASSFTSGSGSEQFF
.	TRBJ2-5	.	TRBV6-4	TGTGCCAGCAGTGAGGGGCCGGGACTGTGGGGCCAAGAGACCCAGTACTTC	CASSEGPGLWGQETQYF
few	TRBJ2-3	TRBD2	TRBV6-4	TGTGCCAGCAGTACTAGCGGGGGGGCCGCAGATACGCAGTATTTT	CASSTSGGAADTQYF
.	TRBJ1-3	.	TRBV19	TGTGCCAGTAACGAGCCCGCCTCTGGAAACACCATATATTTT	CASNEPASGNTIYF
.	TRBJ2-1	.	TRBV15	TGTGCCACCAGCAGTGAGGAGGGGCATGAGCAGTTCTTC	CATSSEEGHEQFF
.	TRBJ1-1	.	TRBV13	TGTGCCAGCAGCTCCCAACCGACGGACAGAAGTTATAACACTGAAGCTTTCTTT	CASSSQPTDRSYNTEAFF
.	TRBJ2-1	TRBD2	TRBV6-5	TGTGCCAGCAGTCGACTAGCGGTACACTACAATGAGCAGTTCTTC	CASSRLAVHYNEQFF
.	TRBJ2-4	TRBD1	TRBV15	TGTGCCACCAGCACACGGACAGGGAGGAACATTCAGTACTTC	CATSTRTGRNIQYF
.	TRBJ1-2	.	TRBV7-9	TGTGCCAGCAGTCTGCACTCGGGGGGCGCAGATGGCTACACCTTC	CASSLHSGGADGYTF
.	TRBJ2-7	TRBD2	TRBV10-3	TGTGCCATCAGTGAGTCCGCTAGCGGGCAGTACGAGCAGTACTTC	CAISESASGQYEQYF
.	TRBJ1-2	.	TRBV5-8	TGTGCCAGCAGCTTGACAGGGAGATTCTATGGCTACACCTTC	CASSLTGRFYGYTF
.	TRBJ1-3	TRBD1	TRBV14	TGTGCCAGCAGCCAAGGACAGGGGAAAGGAAACACCATATATTTT	CASSQGQGKGNTIYF
.	TRBJ1-5	.	TRBV7-2	TGTGCCAGCAGCTTAGGGTTAAGCGGGGCCGGTCAGCCCCAGCATTTT	CASSLGLSGAGQPQHF
.	TRBJ1-5	.	TRBV28	TGTGCCAGCAGGCCCCTTTCAGGGAATCAGCCCCAGCATTTT	CASRPLSGNQPQHF
.	TRBJ2-3	TRBD2	TRBV7-9	TGTGCCAGCAGCTCGGGACTAGCGGGGACAGATACGCAGTATTTT	CASSSGLAGTDTQYF
.	TRBJ2-1	TRBD2	TRBV25-1	TGTGCCAGCAGTTGGCTAGCGGGGGAATACAATGAGCAGTTCTTC	CASSWLAGEYNEQFF
.	TRBJ1-4	.	TRBV2	TGTGCCAGCATGGTCACAGGGATGGTGGATGAAAAACTGTTTTTT	CASMVTGMVDEKLFF
.	TRBJ2-2	.	TRBV7-2	TGTGCCAGCAGCTTAGGTCCTCCTTCCGGGGAGCTGTTTTTT	CASSLGPPSGELFF
.	TRBJ1-2	.	TRBV28	TGTGCCAGCAGTTCCGACAGTAACTATGGCTACACCTTC	CASSSDSNYGYTF